This T cell receptor (beta chain) was recorded in a study of neoadjuvant anti-PD-1 for oral cavity cancer. Produced via immunoSEQ multiplex PCR; TCRdb's table is partial and in-frame only. The sample consists of about 68,000 clones, roughly 84% of them appearing once. Noted time point: after neoadjuvant nivolumab, at surgical resection. Deletions cut 0 bases from V and 0 bases from J, with 9 bases between. Germline V gives CDR1 SGDLS, CDR2 YYNGEE. The CDR3 has 16 amino acids. This TCR derives from a person between 40 and 79 years old with oral cavity squamous cell carcinoma. The sequences come from PBMCs, collected after nivolumab (anti-PD-1) treatment. The chain uses TRBV9 and TRBJ1-4; a weak D match, TRBD1 (5 bases). CDR3 coding DNA: TGTGCCAGCAGCGTAGCCCCGGGGGCAACTAATGAAAAACTGTTTTTT. Translated: CASSVAPGATNEKLFF.